This entry lists 5 T cell receptor beta chains sequenced from one sample in a study of shared clonotypes between healthy human individuals. TCRdb keeps only in-frame clones here, not all; method: immunoSEQ multiplex PCR. This sample has a few million clones, with about 92% found just once. Sequenced material: naive CD4+ T cells sorted from blood. Indicated subset: CD45RA+ positively selected. These TCRs come from a man aged 18 to 30 in good health.

The J gene is TRBJ1-2, the V gene TRBV5-1, with 9 bases fitting TRBD1. This CDR3 is 14 amino acids long. Germline V gene sequence: CDR1 SGHRS, CDR2 YFSETQ. The J segment lost 4 bases and the V segment lost 3 bases, leaving 4 bases of the junction unmatched. CDR3 in amino acids: CASSWPGQGYGYTF. Here the CDR3 DNA reads TGCGCCAGCAGCTGGCCGGGACAGGGCTATGGCTACACCTTC.

The chain uses TRBV9 and TRBJ2-2; 9 bases fit TRBD2. Germline CDR1 reads SGDLS; CDR2 reads YYNGEE. V was clipped by 0 bases and J by 3 bases; unmatched bases: 9. This CDR3 comprises 18 residues. The CDR3 nucleotides read TGTGCCAGCAGCGTAGACTCGCGGGGGGGCTTGGACACCGGGGAGCTGTTTTTT. This encodes CASSVDSRGGLDTGELFF. Full variable domain (remainder filled in from reference TRBV9 and TRBJ2-2): DSGVTQTPKHLITATGQRVTLRCSPRSGDLSVYWYQQSLDQGLQFLIQYYNGEERAKGNILERFSAQQFPDLHSELNLSSLELGDSALYFCASSVDSRGGLDTGELFFGEGSRLTVL.

The chain combines TRBV6-1 with TRBJ2-7; possibly TRBD1 for D (5 bases). In germline, CDR1 is MNHNS, CDR2 SASEGT. CDR3 length: 14 residues. Trimming stripped 9 bases from V and 2 bases from J, with 17 bases between. For the CDR3, the DNA is TGTGCCAGTCGCGCGCCAGGGTCAACCTACGAGCAGTACTTC. Encoded protein: CASRAPGSTYEQYF.

The V call is TRBV2, the J call TRBJ1-2; no clear D gene. This CDR3 comprises 14 residues. Germline assignment: CDR1 SNHLY and CDR2 FYNNEI. The ends were cut back, 2 bases at V and 1 base at J, with 8 bases in the middle. The CDR3 coding sequence is TGTGCCAGCAGTGAACGGAAGGGTAACTATGGCTACACCTTC. Its protein is CASSERKGNYGYTF.

V usage is TRBV25-1 and J usage is TRBJ2-7, with D possibly matching TRBD2 (6 bases). V shed 4 bases and J shed 3 bases, with 16 bases lying between them. From germline, CDR1 is MGHDK and CDR2 SYGVNS. The CDR3 is 15 residues long. This CDR3 reads CASSAAGTLSYEQYF. The CDR3 coding sequence is TGTGCCAGCAGTGCAGCCGGGACTCTTAGCTACGAGCAGTACTTC.